This T cell receptor (beta chain) was retrieved from a study of blood T cell repertoires in COVID-19. Whole-study context: From T cells, B-cell-depleted T cells, or PBMCs came the material, which was cDNA or gDNA.

The CDR3 loop spans 14 amino acids. Trimming removed 1 base from V and 0 bases from J, with 10 bases in between. CDR1 is SQVTM, CDR2 ANQGSEA, per germline. Per the study methods: Reference gene primer amplification yielded estimated nucleated cell counts. Clones were read by immunoSEQ multiplex PCR, and TCRdb kept only the in-frame ones, dropping some. The V and J calls and clone size come from that table; D and trimming were worked out from the DNA. The sample comprises about 180,000 clones, about 75% of which are singletons, and roughly 28% rests with the top ten. Sequenced sample: peripheral blood. This TCR was sampled from a woman in her seventies with acute or convalescent COVID-19. The rearrangement joins TRBV29-1 to TRBJ2-7, with D tentatively TRBD2 (5 bases). Here the CDR3 DNA reads TGCAGCGTTGAAGCGGCGGGTACCTCCTACGAGCAGTACTTC. This sequence encodes CSVEAAGTSYEQYF.